The sample holds a few counts of the clone carrying this TCR beta chain. Amplification of TCR beta CDR3 regions used RNA as the template. An initial round of RT-PCR targeting the TCR CDR3 relied on the HTBI primer set. A single record per CDR3 protein comes from TCRdb applying MiXCR to the multiplex PCR reads. This sample has about 500,000 distinct CDR3 sequences, with 17% found just once. This specimen comes from a study of T cells in Graves' hyperthyroidism and ophthalmopathy. This sample holds PBMCs from around 9.9 ml fresh peripheral blood. The V and J ends lost 3 bases and 4 bases, in that order; junction bases with no gene match: 9. This CDR3 is 16 amino acids long. Germline V CDR1 and CDR2: SGDLS, YYNGEE.

The chain links TRBV9 to TRBJ2-3; 9 nucleotides align to TRBD1. The clonotype comes from a woman aged 18-29 years with Graves' ophthalmopathy. The sample was blood. Here the CDR3 DNA reads TGTGCCAGCAGCGGGGGGAACAGGGGGCTAGCAGATACGCAGTATTTT. It yields the protein CASSGGNRGLADTQYF.